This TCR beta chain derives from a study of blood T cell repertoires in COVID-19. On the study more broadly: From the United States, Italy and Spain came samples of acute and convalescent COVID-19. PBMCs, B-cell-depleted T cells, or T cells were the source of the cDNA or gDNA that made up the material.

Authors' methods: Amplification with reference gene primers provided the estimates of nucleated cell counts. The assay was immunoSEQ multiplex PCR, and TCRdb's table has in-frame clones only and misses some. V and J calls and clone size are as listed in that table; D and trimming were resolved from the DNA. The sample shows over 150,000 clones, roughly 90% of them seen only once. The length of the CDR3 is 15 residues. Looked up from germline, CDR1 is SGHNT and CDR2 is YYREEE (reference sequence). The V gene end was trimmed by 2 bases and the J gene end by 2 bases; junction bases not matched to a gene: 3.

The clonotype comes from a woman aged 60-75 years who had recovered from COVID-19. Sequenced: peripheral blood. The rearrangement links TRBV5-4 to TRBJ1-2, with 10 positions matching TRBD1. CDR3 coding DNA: TGTGCCAGCAGCTTCGGGACAGGGGTAAACTATGGCTACACCTTC. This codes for CASSFGTGVNYGYTF.